The entry below describes one TCR beta chain. This specimen belongs to a study of T-cell memory formation after mild COVID-19. The germline V gene encodes CDR1 KGHDR and CDR2 SFDVKD. This CDR3 region has 14 residues. J was trimmed by 3 bases and V by 4 bases; bases with no gene match: 3. TCRdb ran MiXCR on the 5' RACE reads and lists one entry per CDR3 protein. The table lists 280,000 or so distinct CDR3 sequences, around 8% of them singletons. The receptor was isolated from a man younger than 35 who had mild COVID-19 (a few samples of this study predate the infection). Cell type and time point are not known. The sequenced material came from PBMCs or a T cell subset sorted from them (not recorded which). This sequence joins TRBV24-1 and TRBJ2-3, with 7 bases identical to TRBD2. CDR3: CATSDGGITDTQYF. The CDR3 nucleotides read TGTGCCACCAGTGACGGGGGGATAACAGATACGCAGTATTTT.